Listed here are 26 T cell receptor beta chains from one sample, sequenced in a study of cytomegalovirus exposure and HLA in healthy donors. The PCR contained 60 Vbeta and 13 Jbeta primers. Repertoires were generated with immunoSEQ multiplex PCR, while TCRdb's copy carries only in-frame clones and drops some. The sample has about 250,000 clones; roughly 78% are singletons. The sequenced sample consisted of PBMCs. The receptors originated from a boy aged 5-17 years in good health and CMV-seronegative.

The chain employs TRBV11-2 and TRBJ1-2, with D unresolved. Germline V gene sequence: CDR1 SGHAT, CDR2 FQNNGV. The germline V and J ends were trimmed by 1 base and 0 bases, with 9 bases remaining between them. CDR3 length equals 15 residues. CDR3 coding DNA: TGTGCCAGCAGCTTAGGCCCCTCAGCTAACTATGGCTACACCTTC. Encoded protein: CASSLGPSANYGYTF.

This clone turned up a few times. This chain connects TRBV4-2 to TRBJ1-5; 7 positions agree with TRBD1. Trimming removed 7 bases from V and 4 bases from J; junction bases left unmatched: 7. Germline V CDR1 and CDR2: LGHNA, YNFKEQ. The CDR3 contains 14 residues. CDR3 nucleotides: TGTGCCAGCACCCAGACAGGGCTGAATCAGCCCCAGCATTTT. Its translation: CASTQTGLNQPQHF.

This clone has only a few counts. The chain has TRBV10-3 and TRBJ1-3, with 7 bases lining up with TRBD1. Germline assignment: CDR1 ENHRY and CDR2 SYGVKD. This CDR3 is built from 17 residues. V was clipped by 7 bases and J by 4 bases; unmatched bases: 16. This CDR3 is CAITSGTVFRPGNTIYF. DNA of the CDR3: TGTGCCATCACCTCCGGGACAGTCTTCCGACCAGGAAACACCATATATTTT.

The rearrangement joins TRBV15 to TRBJ2-7; D perhaps matches TRBD2 (7 bases). Germline lookup yields CDR1 LNHNV and CDR2 YYDKDF (reference sequence). Trimming removed 5 bases from V and 0 bases from J, with 14 bases in between. The CDR3 consists of 15 residues. Here the CDR3 DNA reads TGTGCCACCAGCCCAAGGGGGGGCGTCTCCTACGAGCAGTACTTC. Encoded protein: CATSPRGGVSYEQYF.

V is TRBV5-1 and J is TRBJ1-1; possibly TRBD1 for D (5 bases). V lost 5 bases, J lost 1 base, and 9 bases lay in between. This CDR3 spans 13 amino acids. From germline, CDR1 is SGHRS and CDR2 YFSETQ. CDR3 region: CASRAGSNTEAFF. Written as DNA, the CDR3 is TGCGCCAGCAGGGCAGGGTCGAACACTGAAGCTTTCTTT.

The genes are TRBV9 and TRBJ2-7; TRBD1 aligns across 8 bases. J lost 6 bases, V lost 4 bases, and 9 bases had no gene match. Germline V gene sequence: CDR1 SGDLS, CDR2 YYNGEE. This CDR3 comprises 14 residues. CDR3 residues: CASSSMTGAGEQYF. Written as DNA, the CDR3 is TGTGCCAGCAGCTCAATGACAGGGGCAGGCGAGCAGTACTTC.

The chain combines TRBV7-3 with TRBJ1-2; TRBD1 agrees at 12 bases. With 6 bases clipped from V and 5 bases from J, the junction kept 10 bases outside the gene matches. This CDR3 has 16 amino acids. The germline gives CDR1 SGHTA, CDR2 FQGTGA. The CDR3 DNA follows: TGTGCCAGCAGTGCCGGGACAGGGGGCGTTGGGTATGGCTACACCTTC. Amino acid sequence: CASSAGTGGVGYGYTF.

The chain recombines TRBV2 with TRBJ2-7; 9 positions agree with TRBD1. J was trimmed by 7 bases and V by 6 bases; bases with no gene match: 16. The germline V gene has CDR1 SNHLY and CDR2 FYNNEI. The CDR3 length is 16 residues. The CDR3, as DNA: TGTGCCAGCAGAGAAATGCCGGGACAGGGCTCGCGGGAGCAGTACTTC. Residues: CASREMPGQGSREQYF.

This chain links TRBV2 with TRBJ1-6, with D possibly matching TRBD1 (5 bases). V was pared by 3 bases and J by 14 bases, with 11 bases between. Germline V gives CDR1 SNHLY, CDR2 FYNNEI. CDR3 length: 12 residues. The CDR3 loop is CASSDDSPSLHF. CDR3 coding DNA: TGTGCCAGCAGTGACGACAGCCCTTCCCTCCACTTT.

Comment on this clone: A junction end diverges from the germline sequence, so it may reflect a read error. This sequence joins TRBV7-9 and TRBJ1-1; D unclear. The germline V gene has CDR1 SEHNR and CDR2 FQNEAQ (reference sequence). The CDR3 contains 15 residues. The CDR3 coding sequence is TGTTCCAGCAGCTTAGTAATCCAGGTGGCCACTGAAGCTTTCTTT. This translates into CSSSLVIQVATEAFF.

The chain employs TRBV6-1 and TRBJ2-2, with 8 bases matching TRBD2. The CDR3 consists of 14 residues. Germline assignment: CDR1 MNHNS and CDR2 SASEGT. Losses at the gene ends were 7 bases for V and 6 bases for J; bases not matched to a gene: 7. The CDR3 reads CASNPGGLSGELFF. Here the CDR3 DNA reads TGTGCCAGCAATCCGGGGGGGCTGTCCGGGGAGCTGTTTTTT.

This clone has only a few counts. The chain uses TRBV30 and TRBJ2-3, with TRBD1 identical over 11 bases. CDR3 length equals 14 residues. With V trimmed by 4 bases and J by 3 bases, 3 bases remained unmatched. CDR1 and CDR2 from the germline V gene are GTSNPN and SVGIG (reference sequence). CDR3 loop: CAWNWDRGTDTQYF. In DNA, the CDR3 is TGTGCCTGGAACTGGGACAGGGGGACAGATACGCAGTATTTT.

The chain uses TRBV7-9 and TRBJ2-2; 9 nucleotides agree with TRBD2. This CDR3 has 15 residues. Germline loops: CDR1 SEHNR, CDR2 FQNEAQ (reference sequence). V dropped 4 bases and J dropped 5; count of bases not matched to a gene: 5. CDR3 bases: TGTGCCAGCAGCTCGAGGCGGGAGGGAACCGGGGAGCTGTTTTTT. This encodes CASSSRREGTGELFF.

The V gene is TRBV11-2, the J gene TRBJ1-5, with D uncertain. The CDR3 runs 13 residues. V was pared by 2 bases and J by 3 bases, with 5 bases between. Looked up from germline, CDR1 is SGHAT and CDR2 is FQNNGV. The DNA of the CDR3 is TGTGCCAGCAGCTTATCGTACAATCAGCCCCAGCATTTT. This sequence encodes CASSLSYNQPQHF. Full variable domain (missing parts from reference TRBV11-2 and TRBJ1-5): EAGVAQSPRYKIIEKRQSVAFWCNPISGHATLYWYQQILGQGPKLLIQFQNNGVVDDSQLPKDRFSAERLKGVDSTLKIQPAKLEDSAVYLCASSLSYNQPQHFGDGTRLSIL.

V and J are TRBV28 and TRBJ2-3, with 11 bases fitting TRBD1. This CDR3 comprises 19 residues. V shed 5 bases and J 2 bases; nucleotides not matched to a gene: 15. Looked up from germline, CDR1 is MDHEN and CDR2 is SYDVKM. The CDR3: CASSKPPWRDRGVTDTQYF. Written as DNA, the CDR3 is TGTGCCAGCAGTAAACCCCCTTGGAGGGACAGGGGGGTCACAGATACGCAGTATTTT.

This sequence joins TRBV30 and TRBJ2-1; the match to TRBD2 covers 8 bases. Germline V gene sequence: CDR1 GTSNPN, CDR2 SVGIG (reference sequence). CDR3 length equals 15 residues. The V and J ends lost 2 bases and 0 bases, in that order; junction bases with no gene match: 3. Here the CDR3 reads CAWSLAGYSYNEQFF. The CDR3 DNA reads as TGTGCCTGGAGTTTAGCGGGGTACTCCTACAATGAGCAGTTCTTC.

This clone came up a few times. The J gene is TRBJ1-1, the V gene TRBV7-9; 8 nucleotides match TRBD1. Losses at the gene ends were 5 bases for V and 1 base for J; bases not matched to a gene: 3. Germline-derived CDR1 and CDR2 are SEHNR and FQNEAQ (reference sequence). The CDR3 runs 14 residues. CDR3 region: CASSTTGGNTEAFF. The DNA for the CDR3 is TGTGCCAGCAGCACTACAGGGGGGAACACTGAAGCTTTCTTT.

CDR3 protein: CASSPTGGRGEQFF. CDR3 coding DNA: TGTGCCAGCAGCCCTACGGGGGGCCGAGGTGAGCAGTTCTTC. The chain combines TRBV7-9 with TRBJ2-1; a possible D gene is TRBD2 (7 bases). This CDR3 region has 14 residues. Trimming took 5 bases from V and 9 from J, leaving 17 bases between them. From germline, CDR1 is SEHNR and CDR2 FQNEAQ (reference sequence).

V gene TRBV11-2 combines with J gene TRBJ1-1, with a possible D match to TRBD1 (5 bases). Germline CDR1 reads SGHAT; CDR2 reads FQNNGV. This CDR3 is built from 17 residues. Between the trimmed V and J ends, which lost 1 base and 0 bases, there was a span of 15 bases. The CDR3 loop is CASSLGLSGGVNTEAFF. The CDR3 DNA reads TGTGCCAGCAGCTTAGGTTTAAGTGGGGGGGTGAACACTGAAGCTTTCTTT.

The chain combines TRBV5-6 with TRBJ2-2, with D possibly matching TRBD2 (5 bases). Germline V gene sequence: CDR1 SGHDT, CDR2 YYEEEE. This CDR3 region has 15 residues. V lost 2 bases and J lost 5, with 13 bases in between. CDR3 coding DNA: TGTGCCAGCAGCTTTAGTCTCCGAGGGACCGGGGAGCTGTTTTTT. It translates to CASSFSLRGTGELFF.

This chain connects TRBV4-1 to TRBJ2-7; weak D call: TRBD1 (6 bases). Trimming left V 3 bases short and J 5 bases short, with 11 bases between. Germline V gene sequence: CDR1 MGHRA, CDR2 YSYEKL. The CDR3 length is 13 residues. The CDR3 here is CASSHVWDNEQYF. DNA of the CDR3: TGCGCCAGCAGCCATGTCTGGGACAACGAGCAGTACTTC.

The chain couples TRBV6-1 to TRBJ2-7; 10 bases map to TRBD2. The CDR3 sequence is 14 residues long. Germline V gene sequence: CDR1 MNHNS, CDR2 SASEGT. V trimming: 2 bases; J trimming: 3 bases; junction bases outside the gene matches: 1. The CDR3, as DNA: TGTGCCAGCAGTGAACTAGCGGGAGTCTACGAGCAGTACTTC. As protein: CASSELAGVYEQYF.

For the CDR3, the DNA is TGTGCCTGGAGGCCTAGCGGGAGCTCGCCCTACGAGCAGTACTTC. Its translation is CAWRPSGSSPYEQYF. The genes are TRBV30 and TRBJ2-7; 10 nucleotides match TRBD2. V lost 3 bases and J lost 2; bases outside the gene matches: 7. This CDR3 spans 15 amino acids. Germline values: CDR1 GTSNPN, CDR2 SVGIG (reference sequence).

This clone was counted a few times. The rearrangement joins TRBV2 to TRBJ2-5, with a tentative D call TRBD1 (5 bases). The V gene lost 8 bases and the J gene lost 1 base, with 14 bases spanning the gap. This CDR3 has 14 amino acids. Looked up from germline, CDR1 is SNHLY and CDR2 is FYNNEI. The CDR3 sequence is CASDSTTTQETQYF. The CDR3 DNA follows: TGTGCCAGCGACAGCACAACAACCCAAGAGACCCAGTACTTC.

The rearrangement links TRBV5-4 to TRBJ1-2; TRBD1 matches at 7 bases. The ends lost 4 bases at V and 4 bases at J; junction bases unmatched: 7. Germline assignment: CDR1 SGHNT and CDR2 YYREEE (reference sequence). This CDR3 has 14 residues. CDR3 loop: CASSGAGTAYGYTF. The CDR3 DNA sequence: TGTGCCAGCAGCGGCGCCGGGACAGCCTATGGCTACACCTTC.

V and J are TRBV6-1 and TRBJ2-7; 7 nucleotides align to TRBD2. Trimming took 10 bases from V and 3 from J; bases not matched to a gene: 12. There are 14 residues in the CDR3. Germline V gives CDR1 MNHNS, CDR2 SASEGT. The CDR3 sequence: CATRAAGTYYEQYF. In nucleotides, the CDR3 is TGTGCCACCAGGGCAGCGGGGACTTACTACGAGCAGTACTTC.